The next 3 T cell receptor beta chains were all read from a single sample in a study of T cell clonotyping in hematopoietic cell transplantation. The repertoire was sequenced with immunoSEQ multiplex PCR; TCRdb's copy has only in-frame clones and lacks some. The table shows tens of thousands of clones, with more than 70% occurring only once. Indicated time point: recipient sample about 28 days before transplant, after cytoreduction. The material was peripheral blood mononuclear cells, obtained before stem cell transplant. All receptors derive from a man over 45 with myelodysplastic syndrome. Some clones in this sample may be carry-over from other donors' samples.

This chain links TRBV9 with TRBJ2-1; D might be TRBD1 or TRBD2, each matching 5 bases. The CDR3 extends over 15 amino acids. V was clipped by 0 bases and J by 15 bases, with 22 bases between them. Looked up from germline, CDR1 is SGDLS and CDR2 is YYNGEE. The CDR3 loop is CASSVDGASFYPLFF. The CDR3 DNA reads TGTGCCAGCAGCGTAGATGGGGCTAGCTTTTACCCTTTGTTCTTC.

The chain uses TRBV20-1 and TRBJ1-2; 7 nucleotides match TRBD1. CDR3 size: 11 residues. The V segment lost 3 bases and the J segment 8 bases; nucleotides outside the gene matches: 3. CDR1 is DFQATT and CDR2 is SNEGSKA in the germline V gene (reference sequence). The chain's CDR3 is CSASRGEGYTF. CDR3 nucleotides: TGCAGTGCTAGCAGGGGGGAAGGCTACACCTTC.

The chain joins TRBV11-1 to TRBJ2-5; a weak D match, TRBD2 (6 bases). Trimming stripped 0 bases from V and 5 bases from J, with 16 bases between. There are 16 residues in the CDR3. Germline V gene data show CDR1 as SGHAT and CDR2 as FQDESV (reference sequence). As DNA, the CDR3 is TGTGCCAGCAGCTTAGCCCACGGGGGTTACGTGGAGACCCAGTACTTC. Encoded protein: CASSLAHGGYVETQYF.